The subject of this entry is one TCR beta chain. What it binds is not known. Trimming removed 7 bases at V and 3 bases at J, with 22 bases between. Germline assignment: CDR1 MNHNY and CDR2 SVGAGI (reference sequence). The CDR3 is 16 residues long. The sample is drawn from a study of PD-1 blockade in classical Hodgkin lymphoma. Study-level points and caveats: The origin of the repertoire differences remains undefined, with disease activity or prior therapy as possible causes. Baseline TCR diversity was reportedly lower in newly diagnosed patients than in healthy donors. It was reported as lower still in relapsed/refractory patients.

Assay used: immunoSEQ multiplex PCR; TCRdb lists only in-frame clones, some missing. The sample lists about 35,000 clones, roughly 89% seen once, with under 0.25% in the top ten. Time point: newly diagnosed, previously untreated cHL patient sample. Magnetic negative selection served to purify CD4+ T cells out of PBMCs that had been thawed. The sample taken for sequencing was CD4+ T cells from blood. This receptor was obtained from a human donor with classical Hodgkin lymphoma. The chain joins TRBV6-6 to TRBJ2-7; possibly TRBD1 or TRBD2 for D (6 bases each). This CDR3 reads CASTPRGPSGLYEQYF. The CDR3 bases are TGTGCCAGCACCCCCCGGGGGCCGTCCGGCCTCTACGAGCAGTACTTC.